A selection of T cell receptor beta chains follows, all from one sample in a study of T-cell reconstitution after alpha-beta-depleted transplantation in children. TCRdb re-derived calls from the PCR reads in MiXCR, one entry per CDR3 protein. The sample includes 610,000 or so distinct CDR3 sequences, 25% to 30% seen only once; the top ten take approximately 33%. Sequences were derived from PBMCs, sampled before TCRalphabeta/CD19-depleted stem cell transplant. These receptors all come from a boy in the first two years of life with Wiskott-Aldrich syndrome, due to receive a stem cell transplant. Each CDR3 is given with its conserved first and last residue. A D gene is named only where the DNA matches it firmly. Part of the rows lack a size; the others show once, few, many or a class for expanded clones.

TGTGCCAGCTCACCACTCCCAGGGGTCGACGGCTACACCTTC,CASSPLPGVDGYTF,.,TRBJ1-2,TRBV18,.
TGCGCCAGCAGCGTTATGCCTAGCCTCGAGCAGTACTTC,CASSVMPSLEQYF,.,TRBJ2-7,TRBV5-1,.
TGCGCCAGCAGCTTGGTGGGGACAGGCCACTCTGGAAACACCATATATTTT,CASSLVGTGHSGNTIYF,TRBD1,TRBJ1-3,TRBV5-1,.
TGTGCCTGGAGTGTAAACGAGGATAGTCCGCAGTTCTTC,CAWSVNEDSPQFF,.,TRBJ2-1,TRBV30,few
TGTGCCAGCCATATTGGGACAGGCTCGGATACGCAGTATTTT,CASHIGTGSDTQYF,TRBD1,TRBJ2-3,TRBV18,.
TGCAGTGCTAGAGAGGAGGTTCCCTACGAGCAGTACTTC,CSAREEVPYEQYF,.,TRBJ2-7,TRBV20-1,.
TGTGCCAGCAGCCCCGACCTAGGACCCAACAATGAGCAGTTCTTC,CASSPDLGPNNEQFF,.,TRBJ2-1,TRBV5-4,few
TGTGCCAGCAGCCTTCGACAGGATCTCACCGGGGAGCTGTTTTTT,CASSLRQDLTGELFF,.,TRBJ2-2,TRBV7-9,.
TGTGCCAGCAGCCCTTCACTAGCGGGGACAGATACGCAGTATTTT,CASSPSLAGTDTQYF,TRBD2,TRBJ2-3,TRBV11-3,few
TGTGCCAGCAGCCCTTTTCGGGTTCCCTACGAGCAGTACTTC,CASSPFRVPYEQYF,.,TRBJ2-7,TRBV3-1,.
TGCGCCAGCAGCTTGGGGACAGGTCAAAGGGAGCAGTACTTC,CASSLGTGQREQYF,TRBD1,TRBJ2-7,TRBV5-1,.
TGTGCCAGCAGCAGGACTAGCGGGTCAACGGACAATGAGCATTTCTTC,CASSRTSGSTDNEHFF,TRBD2,TRBJ2-1,TRBV2,once
TGTGCCAGCGGATCACGGGGTTCCTACGAGCAGTACTTC,CASGSRGSYEQYF,.,TRBJ2-7,TRBV27,few
TGTGCCAGCAGCGCGACAGGGGAAGAGCAGTACTTC,CASSATGEEQYF,TRBD1,TRBJ2-7,TRBV9,.
TGTGCCAGCAGCTTACGAGACGGCAATCAGCCCCAGCATTTT,CASSLRDGNQPQHF,.,TRBJ1-5,TRBV7-2,.
TGTGCCAGCAGTGCCTCGCGACGGGACAGGGATGAAAAGACCCAGTACTTC,CASSASRRDRDEKTQYF,TRBD1,TRBJ2-5,TRBV28,.
TGCGCCAGCAGCAATCCGGGACAGGGGACGTATGGCTACACCTTC,CASSNPGQGTYGYTF,TRBD1,TRBJ1-2,TRBV5-1,once
TGTGCCAGCAGTCCTTACCGACAGGGTGGGGCCAACGTCCTGACTTTC,CASSPYRQGGANVLTF,TRBD1,TRBJ2-6,TRBV28,few
TGTGCCTGGAACCGGGACCTAACGTACAATGAGCAGTTCTTC,CAWNRDLTYNEQFF,.,TRBJ2-1,TRBV30,.
TGTGCCAGCAGCTACGCCCTTGGACAGAGCTCTGGAAACACCATATATTTT,CASSYALGQSSGNTIYF,.,TRBJ1-3,TRBV7-9,few
TGCGCCAGCAGCTTACTAGCTGAGTACCAAGAGACCCAGTACTTC,CASSLLAEYQETQYF,.,TRBJ2-5,TRBV5-1,once
TGTGCCAGCAAGGGGGGACCGGCGAATTCACCCCTCCACTTT,CASKGGPANSPLHF,.,TRBJ1-6,TRBV6-1,.
TGCAGCGTTGGCCCTCCGTTCTTC,CSVGPPFF,.,TRBJ2-1,TRBV29-1,few
TGCAGTGCTAGAGATGCTAAACTAGCGAGGGAGACCCAGTACTTC,CSARDAKLARETQYF,TRBD2,TRBJ2-5,TRBV20-1,few
TGCAGTGCTAGTTCGCAGGGAACCGGGGAGCTGTTTTTT,CSASSQGTGELFF,.,TRBJ2-2,TRBV20-1,.
TGTGCCAGCAAGCTAGGGGTTGCCGGGGAGCTGTTTTTT,CASKLGVAGELFF,.,TRBJ2-2,TRBV7-9,.
TGTGCCAGCAGCCAAGATCAGACGTTGAACACTGAAGCTTTCTTT,CASSQDQTLNTEAFF,.,TRBJ1-1,TRBV4-2,.
TGTGCCAGCAGTCTGACAGGTCCCGTTCCCCAGCATTTT,CASSLTGPVPQHF,.,TRBJ1-5,TRBV27,few
TGCGCCAGCAGCTCCGGACGGCTAGAAGCCTATAATTCACCCCTCCACTTT,CASSSGRLEAYNSPLHF,.,TRBJ1-6,TRBV5-1,.
TGTGCCACCAGTGATTTTCGGCAGGGCGAAAAAGAGACCCAGTACTTC,CATSDFRQGEKETQYF,.,TRBJ2-5,TRBV24-1,.
TGCAGTGCGGCCCCCGACAGGTCCTCCTACGAGCAGTACTTC,CSAAPDRSSYEQYF,.,TRBJ2-7,TRBV20-1,.
TGTGCCAGCAGGCCGGGACTAGCGGATACGCAGTATTTT,CASRPGLADTQYF,TRBD2,TRBJ2-3,TRBV7-2,many
TGTGCCAGCAGTCCTATGGGGTGGAGGGAGGCCAAAAACATTCAGTACTTC,CASSPMGWREAKNIQYF,.,TRBJ2-4,TRBV12-3/TRBV12-4,.
TGCGCCAGCAGCGTGTTCCTTTCCTCGCGGGGCTACAATGAGCAGTTCTTC,CASSVFLSSRGYNEQFF,.,TRBJ2-1,TRBV5-1,few
TGTGCCAGTAGGAACCTAGCGCGGGAGCAGTTCTTC,CASRNLAREQFF,.,TRBJ2-1,TRBV19,.
TGTGCCAGCAGTAGGGGCGGACTCCACACAGATACGCAGTATTTT,CASSRGGLHTDTQYF,.,TRBJ2-3,TRBV2,few